This T cell receptor beta chain was recovered during a study of control samples from healthy donors and cancer patients. Data came from immunoSEQ multiplex PCR; TCRdb stores just in-frame clones and leaves some out. Here the sample spans some 49,000 clones, about 92% being singletons. V was pared by 3 bases and J by 0 bases, with 5 bases between. This CDR3 comprises 13 residues. The germline CDR1 and CDR2 sequences are SGDLS and YYNGEE. The sample consisted of PBMCs. This rearrangement joins TRBV9 to TRBJ2-3; no reliable D call. The TCR comes from a man aged 30-40 years with colorectal cancer. Here the CDR3 reads CASSAYSTDTQYF. The CDR3 DNA sequence: TGTGCCAGCAGCGCCTATAGCACAGATACGCAGTATTTT.